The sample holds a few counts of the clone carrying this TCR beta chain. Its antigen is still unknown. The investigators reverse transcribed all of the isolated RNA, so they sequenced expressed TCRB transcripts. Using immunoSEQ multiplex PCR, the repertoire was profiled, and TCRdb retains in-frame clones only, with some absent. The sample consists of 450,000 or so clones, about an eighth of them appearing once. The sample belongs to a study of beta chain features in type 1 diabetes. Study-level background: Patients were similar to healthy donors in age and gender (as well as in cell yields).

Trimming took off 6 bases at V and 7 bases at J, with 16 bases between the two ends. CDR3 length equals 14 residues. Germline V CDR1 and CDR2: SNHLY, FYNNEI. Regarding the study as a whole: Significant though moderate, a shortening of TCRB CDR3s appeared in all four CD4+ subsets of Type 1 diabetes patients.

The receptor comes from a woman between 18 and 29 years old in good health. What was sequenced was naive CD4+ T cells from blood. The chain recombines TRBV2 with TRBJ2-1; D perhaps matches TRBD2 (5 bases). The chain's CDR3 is CASRGILVKNEQFF. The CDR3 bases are TGTGCCAGCAGAGGTATACTAGTGAAGAATGAGCAGTTCTTC.